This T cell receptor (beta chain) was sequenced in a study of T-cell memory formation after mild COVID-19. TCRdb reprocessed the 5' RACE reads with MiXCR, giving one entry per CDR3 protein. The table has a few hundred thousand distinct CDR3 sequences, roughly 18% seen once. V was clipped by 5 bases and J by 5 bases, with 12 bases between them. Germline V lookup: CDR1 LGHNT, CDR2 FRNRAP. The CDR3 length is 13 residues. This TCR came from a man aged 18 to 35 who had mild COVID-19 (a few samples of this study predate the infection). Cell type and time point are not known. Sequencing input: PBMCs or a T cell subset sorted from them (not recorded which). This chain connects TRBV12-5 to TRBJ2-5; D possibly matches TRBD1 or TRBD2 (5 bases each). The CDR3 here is CASGTLGVETQYF. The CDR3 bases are TGTGCTAGTGGTACCTTGGGGGTTGAGACCCAGTACTTC.